A selection of T cell receptor beta chains follows, all from one sample in a study of cytomegalovirus exposure and HLA in healthy donors. The protocol was immunoSEQ multiplex PCR, while the TCRdb copy is restricted to in-frame clones and leaves out a portion. The sample has approximately 160,000 clones, roughly 80% seen once. The sequenced material came from PBMCs. These receptors all come from a human donor in good health. Each CDR3 is given with its conserved first and last residue. The D gene is left open where the match is weak. Rows may omit the clone size; those that give it use once, few, many or a size class.

TRBD1	TRBV10-3	NA	TRBJ1-5	CAISEDRDSNQPQHF	TGTGCCATCAGTGAGGACAGGGATAGCAATCAGCCCCAGCATTTT
NA	TRBV18	NA	TRBJ2-1	CASSHDGGNSYNEQFF	TGTGCCAGCTCACACGACGGAGGTAACTCCTACAATGAGCAGTTCTTC
NA	TRBV7-2	NA	TRBJ1-3	CASSSPRLSSGNTIYF	TGTGCCAGCAGCTCTCCCAGACTGAGCTCTGGAAACACCATATATTTT
TRBD2	TRBV6-6	NA	TRBJ2-1	CASRFPSGGSYNEQFF	TGTGCCAGCAGATTCCCAAGCGGGGGTTCTTACAATGAGCAGTTCTTC
TRBD1	TRBV5-6	NA	TRBJ1-2	CASSSGDSLYGYTF	TGTGCCAGCAGCTCGGGGGACAGCCTATATGGCTACACCTTC
NA	TRBV6-5	NA	TRBJ2-1	CASSRGNEQFF	TGTGCCAGCAGCAGGGGAAATGAGCAGTTCTTC
TRBD1	TRBV5-1	NA	TRBJ1-1	CASSLAGQGDLEAFF	TGCGCCAGCAGCTTGGCGGGACAGGGCGACCTTGAAGCTTTCTTT
NA	TRBV11-3	NA	TRBJ2-5	CASSLEASGYQETQYF	TGTGCCAGCAGCTTAGAGGCTAGTGGGTACCAAGAGACCCAGTACTTC
NA	TRBV10-3	NA	TRBJ2-7	CAISAVGDYEQYF	TGTGCCATCAGTGCCGTAGGGGACTACGAGCAGTACTTC
TRBD1	TRBV4-1	NA	TRBJ2-4	CASSQDTAGGFSIQYF	TGCGCCAGCAGCCAAGATACCGCAGGGGGCTTTAGCATTCAGTACTTC
NA	TRBV5-1	few	TRBJ2-1	CASSFPNNEQFF	TGCGCCAGCAGCTTCCCAAACAATGAGCAGTTCTTC
TRBD1	TRBV29-1	NA	TRBJ2-7	CSVETGTGNYEQYF	TGCAGCGTTGAGACCGGGACAGGGAACTACGAGCAGTACTTC
NA	TRBV27	NA	TRBJ1-2	CASSTGKNYGYTF	TGTGCCAGCAGTACCGGGAAGAACTATGGCTACACCTTC
TRBD2	TRBV7-2	NA	TRBJ2-3	CASRLSGGTDTQYF	TGTGCCAGCAGGTTGAGCGGGGGCACAGATACGCAGTATTTT
NA	TRBV6-5	NA	TRBJ2-3	CASSSPRDNTDTQYF	TGTGCCAGCAGTAGCCCCCGGGACAACACAGATACGCAGTATTTT
NA	TRBV5-5	NA	TRBJ1-1	CASSQDIEAFF	TGTGCCAGCAGCCAGGACATTGAAGCTTTCTTT
TRBD1	TRBV6-5	once	TRBJ2-3	CASNLGTGGTDTQYF	TGTGCCAGCAACCTCGGGACAGGGGGCACAGATACGCAGTATTTT
NA	TRBV7-2	few	TRBJ2-3	CASSSNRGTDTQYF	TGTGCCAGCAGCTCCAATCGGGGCACAGATACGCAGTATTTT
TRBD1	TRBV4-1	NA	TRBJ2-7	CASSQPGGPSYEQYF	TGCGCCAGCAGCCAGCCAGGGGGCCCTTCCTACGAGCAGTACTTC
TRBD1	TRBV9	NA	TRBJ2-1	CASSYWTGGVGEQFF	TGTGCCAGCAGTTATTGGACAGGGGGAGTTGGTGAGCAGTTCTTC
NA	TRBV2	once	TRBJ2-7	CASSEPGVGSWYF	TGTGCCAGCAGTGAACCAGGGGTTGGGTCCTGGTACTTC
NA	TRBV4-2	NA	TRBJ2-5	CASSQATGTSQETQYF	TGTGCCAGCAGCCAAGCGACTGGGACTTCACAAGAGACCCAGTACTTC
NA	TRBV4-3	NA	TRBJ2-3	CASSQDWRGTDTQYF	TGCGCCAGCAGCCAAGATTGGCGGGGCACAGATACGCAGTATTTT
TRBD1	TRBV7-2	NA	TRBJ1-1	CASSVRQGANTEAFF	TGTGCCAGCAGCGTCCGACAGGGGGCTAATACTGAAGCTTTCTTT
TRBD2	TRBV5-4	NA	TRBJ2-1	CASSLVGGGTYNEQFF	TGTGCCAGCAGCTTGGTTGGCGGGGGTACTTACAATGAGCAGTTCTTC
NA	TRBV7-2	NA	TRBJ1-6	CASSLFGDNFRPLHF	TGTGCCAGCAGCTTGTTTGGGGACAATTTTAGGCCCCTCCACTTT
TRBD2	TRBV7-3	NA	TRBJ2-7	CASSLFGPLSGGPSYEQYF	TGTGCCAGCAGCTTATTTGGCCCCCTTAGCGGGGGCCCGTCCTACGAGCAGTACTTC
NA	TRBV6-5	few	TRBJ1-6	CASSYSGQGDSTPLHF	TGTGCCAGCAGTTACTCGGGACAAGGGGATAGTACACCCCTCCACTTT
NA	TRBV2	NA	TRBJ2-7	CASLRLYEQYF	TGTGCCAGCCTGAGGTTATACGAGCAGTACTTC
NA	TRBV9	once	TRBJ2-7	CASSGNQGSYEQYF	TGTGCCAGCAGCGGAAATCAGGGGAGCTACGAGCAGTACTTC
NA	TRBV21-1	NA	TRBJ1-5	CASSSPLSGLSQPQHF	TGTGCCAGCAGCTCCCCCCTCTCCGGTTTAAGCCAGCCCCAGCATTTT
NA	TRBV15	NA	TRBJ1-1	CAASWGRTDTEAFF	TGTGCTGCGTCTTGGGGGCGGACAGACACTGAAGCTTTCTTT
NA	TRBV7-2	NA	TRBJ1-2	CASSLRAGSDYGYTF	TGTGCCAGCAGCTTACGGGCAGGGTCTGACTATGGCTACACCTTC
NA	TRBV21-1	few	TRBJ1-4	CASSSRTVPRHEKLFF	TGTGCCAGCAGCTCCCGGACAGTCCCCAGGCATGAAAAACTGTTTTTT
TRBD1	TRBV4-3	once	TRBJ2-4	CASSQLTGKSSAPKNIQYF	TGCGCCAGCAGCCAACTGACAGGGAAGAGTTCGGCCCCTAAAAACATTCAGTACTTC
NA	TRBV7-2	once	TRBJ1-2	CASSLGSHGYTF	TGTGCCAGCAGCTTAGGGAGCCATGGCTACACCTTC
TRBD1	TRBV19	NA	TRBJ2-3	CASSTDRGYTDTQYF	TGTGCCAGTAGTACAGACAGGGGATACACAGATACGCAGTATTTT
NA	TRBV4-3	NA	TRBJ1-2	CASSPGENYNYGYTF	TGCGCCAGCAGCCCAGGGGAAAACTACAACTATGGCTACACCTTC
NA	TRBV5-1	NA	TRBJ1-1	CASSPRVTVNTEAFF	TGCGCCAGCAGCCCCCGGGTGACAGTTAACACTGAAGCTTTCTTT